The 18 T cell receptor beta chains below were found in one sample sequenced in a study of memory CD4+ T cells and cytomegalovirus serostatus (dated by TCRdb to between 2018 and 2021). Library generation was performed with the immunoSEQ multiplex PCR assay. TCRdb retrieved this table from immuneACCESS and kept in-frame rearrangements only. Not all clones are present; in checked studies, unresolved V genes account for under half, and no reason is known for the remainder. This sample is represented by some 27,000 clones; 60% to 80% of them were singletons. The ten largest clones add up to less than 1.2% of the sample. A FACSAria II was used to sort memory CD4+ T cells, defined as single viable CD3+CD4+CD8-CD45RO+ cells. The specimen was memory CD4+ T cells from blood. The origin of the receptors is an adult in good health and CMV-seronegative.

The J gene is TRBJ2-1, the V gene TRBV18; the D call may be TRBD1 or TRBD2 (8 bases each). The CDR3 consists of 16 residues. The V gene lost 3 bases and the J gene lost 3 bases, with 15 bases spanning the gap. The germline V gene encodes CDR1 KGHSH and CDR2 LQKENI. The CDR3 loop is CASSPVSGTGYNEQFF. Here the CDR3 DNA reads TGTGCCAGCTCACCGGTTAGCGGGACAGGCTACAATGAGCAGTTCTTC. Based on the CDR3 plus reference TRBV18 and TRBJ2-1, the full variable domain is NAGVMQNPRHLVRRRGQEARLRCSPMKGHSHVYWYRQLPEEGLKFMVYLQKENIIDESGMPKERFSAEFPKEGPSILRIQQVVRGDSAAYFCASSPVSGTGYNEQFFGPGTRLTVL.

V gene TRBV5-1 combines with J gene TRBJ2-7; 8 nucleotides align to TRBD2. The CDR3 spans 15 residues. Germline-derived CDR1 and CDR2 are SGHRS and YFSETQ. The junction had 8 bases not matched to a gene; V was cut back by 4 bases and J by 2 bases. The CDR3 loop reads CASSQGLVLTYEQYF. CDR3 nucleotides: TGCGCCAGCAGCCAGGGACTAGTGTTAACCTACGAGCAGTACTTC. The full variable domain, completed using reference TRBV5-1 and TRBJ2-7, is KAGVTQTPRYLIKTRGQQVTLSCSPISGHRSVSWYQQTPGQGLQFLFEYFSETQRNKGNFPGRFSGRQFSNSRSEMNVSTLELGDSALYLCASSQGLVLTYEQYFGPGTRLTVT.

The rearrangement links TRBV19 to TRBJ2-2, with 7 bases that match TRBD2. This CDR3 is 14 amino acids long. V trimming: 4 bases; J trimming: 1 base; junction bases outside the gene matches: 0. The germline gives CDR1 LNHDA, CDR2 SQIVND (reference sequence). In DNA form, the CDR3 reads TGTGCCAGTAGTAGCGGGGGGAACACCGGGGAGCTGTTTTTT. Its translation: CASSSGGNTGELFF.

This clone appeared once. V is TRBV15 and J is TRBJ2-3; no definite D call. Trimming shortened V by 4 bases and J by 10 bases, and 9 bases separated the two germline ends. Looked up from germline, CDR1 is LNHNV and CDR2 is YYDKDF (reference sequence). The CDR3 loop spans 11 amino acids. For the CDR3, the DNA is TGTGCCACCAGCAAAGGATTGGCGCAGTATTTT. Its protein product is CATSKGLAQYF.

This chain links TRBV2 with TRBJ1-6; D unclear. CDR3 length: 13 amino acids. Trimming pared 3 bases from V and 7 bases from J, leaving 7 bases between. CDR1 is SNHLY, CDR2 FYNNEI, per germline. DNA of the CDR3: TGTGCCAGCAGTGACGAGGCAAATTCACCCCTCCACTTT. Protein sequence: CASSDEANSPLHF.

V gene TRBV5-8 combines with J gene TRBJ2-7; D might be TRBD1 or TRBD2, each matching 5 bases. CDR1 is SGHTS and CDR2 is YDEGEE in the germline V gene. The CDR3 spans 14 residues. The V end lost 4 bases, the J end lost 3 bases, and 14 bases lay between the germline ends. This chain's CDR3 is CASSPWDRYYEQYF. The CDR3 DNA reads as TGTGCCAGCAGCCCCTGGGACCGCTACTACGAGCAGTACTTC.

This chain joins TRBV7-2 and TRBJ2-1; 8 positions agree with TRBD2. Per the germline V gene, CDR1 is SGHTA and CDR2 is FQGNSA. J gave up 9 bases and V 1 base, and 8 bases lay outside the gene matches. The CDR3 sequence is 15 residues long. This CDR3 is CASSLVVGGAREQFF. The CDR3 DNA reads as TGTGCCAGCAGCTTAGTTGTCGGGGGGGCCCGTGAGCAGTTCTTC.

This chain joins TRBV19 and TRBJ1-4, with 7 bases that match TRBD1. In germline, CDR1 is LNHDA, CDR2 SQIVND (reference sequence). V was pared by 4 bases and J by 11 bases, with 7 bases of the junction left unmatched. The CDR3 is made up of 13 amino acids. Written as DNA, the CDR3 is TGTGCCAGTAGTAGACAGGGCGAGGGGAAACTGTTTTTT. Translating it yields CASSRQGEGKLFF. Full variable domain (outside the CDR3, taken from reference TRBV19 and TRBJ1-4): DGGITQSPKYLFRKEGQNVTLSCEQNLNHDAMYWYRQDPGQGLRLIYYSQIVNDFQKGDIAEGYSVSREKKESFPLTVTSAQKNPTAFYLCASSRQGEGKLFFGSGTQLSVL.

The rearrangement joins TRBV11-2 to TRBJ2-2; 11 nucleotides align to TRBD1. The CDR3 consists of 14 residues. The germline V gene encodes CDR1 SGHAT and CDR2 FQNNGV. With V trimmed by 5 bases and J by 6 bases, 2 bases remained unmatched. This CDR3 reads CASSQGQGAGELFF. CDR3 nucleotide sequence: TGTGCCAGCAGCCAGGGACAGGGGGCCGGGGAGCTGTTTTTT.

The chain carries TRBV7-6 and TRBJ2-7, with 9 nucleotides matching TRBD2. The trim removed 5 bases at V and 3 bases at J, leaving 5 bases unmatched. Germline CDR1 SGHVS, CDR2 FNYEAQ. The CDR3 has 14 amino acids. This CDR3 is CASSPTSGGYEQYF. The CDR3 nucleotides are TGTGCCAGCAGCCCGACTAGCGGTGGCTACGAGCAGTACTTC.

This sequence joins TRBV18 and TRBJ1-1; D is uncertain. The CDR3 totals 14 residues. Deletions cut 1 base from V and 1 base from J, with 7 bases between. Germline V CDR1 and CDR2: KGHSH, LQKENI. CDR3 protein: CASSPRLENTEAFF. CDR3 in DNA: TGTGCCAGCTCACCACGGTTAGAGAACACTGAAGCTTTCTTT. Full variable domain (missing parts from reference TRBV18 and TRBJ1-1): NAGVMQNPRHLVRRRGQEARLRCSPMKGHSHVYWYRQLPEEGLKFMVYLQKENIIDESGMPKERFSAEFPKEGPSILRIQQVVRGDSAAYFCASSPRLENTEAFFGQGTRLTVV.

The rearrangement uses TRBV7-9 and TRBJ2-7; D might be TRBD2 (6 bases). CDR3 size: 15 residues. V lost 0 bases, J lost 4 bases, and 13 bases lay in between. The germline gives CDR1 SEHNR, CDR2 FQNEAQ (reference sequence). CDR3 nucleotides: TGTGCCAGCAGCTTAGCGGGACTGCAGGGATACGAGCAGTACTTC. Its protein product is CASSLAGLQGYEQYF.

As DNA, the CDR3 is TGTGCCAGTAGTATGGATGGTCAGGGGAGCTCCTACGAGCAGTACTTC. It codes for CASSMDGQGSSYEQYF. The rearrangement joins TRBV19 to TRBJ2-7; tentative D call: TRBD1 (6 bases). V was trimmed by 3 bases and J by 0 bases, leaving 15 bases between them. Germline CDR1 reads LNHDA; CDR2 reads SQIVND (reference sequence). The CDR3 runs to 16 residues.

The genes are TRBV7-2 and TRBJ2-3; no clear D. Germline V lookup: CDR1 SGHTA, CDR2 FQGNSA. V dropped 0 bases and J dropped 5 bases, with 6 bases sitting between them. This CDR3 has 13 residues. In DNA form, the CDR3 reads TGTGCCAGCAGCTTAGCGCTCAGAGATACGCAGTATTTT. Translating gives CASSLALRDTQYF.

V gene TRBV7-8 combines with J gene TRBJ1-3; D is perhaps TRBD1 (6 bases). CDR3 size: 16 residues. Germline V gene sequence: CDR1 SGHVS, CDR2 FQNEAQ. V lost 5 bases and J lost 1, with 15 bases in between. The CDR3 loop is CASSRWTVLSGNTIYF. Written as DNA, the CDR3 is TGTGCCAGCAGCCGATGGACAGTACTTTCTGGAAACACCATATATTTT.

This clone was seen more than once but under ten times. The chain recombines TRBV7-6 with TRBJ1-2; D is ambiguous. V was trimmed by 1 base and J by 7 bases, leaving 16 bases between them. The CDR3 runs 15 residues. Looked up from germline, CDR1 is SGHVS and CDR2 is FNYEAQ. CDR3 region: CASSLGPGQFLGYTF. CDR3 nucleotides: TGTGCCAGCAGCTTAGGACCTGGGCAGTTTCTTGGCTACACCTTC.

V usage is TRBV7-9 and J usage is TRBJ2-7; D is ambiguous. CDR1 is SEHNR, CDR2 FQNEAQ, per germline (reference sequence). Trimming left V 5 bases short and J 1 base short, with 12 bases between. The CDR3 covers 14 residues. The CDR3 DNA follows: TGTGCCAGCAGCCGAAGAGAACCTTCCTACGAGCAGTACTTC. It codes for CASSRREPSYEQYF.

A few counts support this clone. The CDR3 bases are TGCGCCAGCAGCTTAGGGGGGGCTGGTGAAAAACTGTTTTTT. It yields the protein CASSLGGAGEKLFF. The chain uses TRBV5-1 and TRBJ1-4, with D possibly TRBD1 on 6 matching bases. Germline loops: CDR1 SGHRS, CDR2 YFSETQ. V lost 2 bases to trimming and J lost 7 bases, with 12 bases between them. The CDR3 covers 14 residues.